These 15 T cell receptor beta chains originate from one sample sequenced in a study of Ad26.COV2.S vaccination and SARS-CoV-2 variants (dated by TCRdb to the early 2020s). Preparation of the library involved the immunoSEQ multiplex PCR assay. TCRdb carries this immuneACCESS record with in-frame sequences only. Its versions omit some clonotypes, under half of them owing to an unresolved V gene in the studies checked, with the rest unexplained. The sample profile shows about 320,000 clones; 75% to 90% of them were found once. Jointly, the top ten make up approximately 5% of the sample. The sample's treatment or condition label is to be understood as: 19 received Ad26.COV2.S at low or high dose, single or two shots; roughly five received placebo; per-sample allocation not given. For vaccine and placebo recipients, the sequenced repertoires came from samples collected on day 63 after the first injection.

This material consisted of peripheral blood, taken in a trial of Ad26.COV2.S vaccine versus placebo. The receptors were gathered from a person aged 18-65 years who received the Ad26.COV2.S COVID-19 vaccine or a placebo.

This chain uses TRBV29-1 with TRBJ2-1; D possibly uses TRBD1 or TRBD2 (5 bases each). Deletions cut 4 bases from V and 7 bases from J, with 17 bases between. Germline-derived CDR1 and CDR2 are SQVTM and ANQGSEA. The CDR3 runs 14 residues. The CDR3 loop is CSVGVQRGANEQFF. For the CDR3, the DNA is TGCAGCGTTGGAGTACAGAGGGGCGCGAATGAGCAGTTCTTC.

The gene calls are TRBV7-9 and TRBJ2-3, with 8 nucleotides matching TRBD2. The CDR3 is 16 amino acids. Trimming took 4 bases from V and 8 from J; bases not matched to a gene: 14. CDR1 SEHNR and CDR2 FQNEAQ come from the germline V gene (reference sequence). CDR3 bases: TGTGCCAGCAGCTCTACTAGCGGAGAGCCCCTGATTACGCAGTATTTT. It is translated as CASSSTSGEPLITQYF.

V usage is TRBV3-1 (or the pseudogene TRBV3-2) and J usage is TRBJ2-1, with TRBD2 matching over 8 bases. This CDR3 comprises 14 residues. With 1 base clipped from V and 8 bases from J, the junction kept 4 bases outside the gene matches. Germline V CDR1 and CDR2: LGHDT, YNNKEL (reference sequence). CDR3 amino acids: CASSQGTSWDEQFF. The CDR3, as DNA: TGTGCCAGCAGCCAAGGGACTAGCTGGGATGAGCAGTTCTTC.

This clone was observed once. The J gene is TRBJ2-4, the V gene TRBV11-2; D may be TRBD1 or TRBD2 (5 bases each). Per the germline V gene, CDR1 is SGHAT and CDR2 is FQNNGV. The CDR3 has 17 residues. The V end was cut by 5 bases, the J end by 7 bases, with 24 bases between. This CDR3 reads CASSPTSGRDVGNIQYF. The CDR3 DNA sequence: TGTGCCAGCAGCCCGACATCAGGCAGGGACGTGGGGAACATTCAGTACTTC.

The chain employs TRBV9 and TRBJ1-1; D ambiguous. The CDR3 consists of 15 residues. V dropped 2 bases and J dropped 0 bases, with 11 bases sitting between them. Germline-derived CDR1 and CDR2 are SGDLS and YYNGEE. The CDR3 loop reads CASSVAEKMNTEAFF. CDR3 nucleotides: TGTGCCAGCAGCGTCGCAGAGAAAATGAACACTGAAGCTTTCTTT.

The chain joins TRBV5-5 to TRBJ1-1; D gene unclear. Trimming left V 0 bases short and J 1 base short, with 13 bases between. The CDR3 covers 16 residues. Germline V lookup: CDR1 SGHKS, CDR2 YYEKEE (reference sequence). CDR3 nucleotide sequence: TGTGCCAGCAGCTTGGAAATAGTACGGGGGAACACTGAAGCTTTCTTT. Translated: CASSLEIVRGNTEAFF.

The rearrangement joins TRBV9 to TRBJ1-2, with D perhaps TRBD1 (6 bases). CDR3 length: 14 amino acids. Trimming left V 5 bases short and J 5 bases short, with 16 bases between. Germline V gene lookup returns CDR1 SGDLS and CDR2 YYNGEE. The CDR3 is CASSQEGGLYGYTF. The CDR3 bases are TGTGCCAGCAGTCAGGAAGGGGGATTATATGGCTACACCTTC.

The CDR3 here is CASSVTGTGNTEAFF. The CDR3 coding sequence is TGTGCCAGCAGCGTCACCGGGACAGGGAACACTGAAGCTTTCTTT. The V and J genes are TRBV2 and TRBJ1-1; 8 nucleotides match TRBD1. This CDR3 comprises 15 residues. From germline, CDR1 is SNHLY and CDR2 FYNNEI. The V and J ends lost 6 bases and 1 base, in that order; junction bases with no gene match: 7.

In the case of this clone: The junction and the germline gene differ at one end; a read error may be behind it. The chain recombines TRBV19 with TRBJ1-5; tentative D call: TRBD1 (6 bases). The CDR3 loop spans 14 amino acids. In germline, CDR1 is LNHDA, CDR2 SQIVND (reference sequence). CDR3 coding DNA: TGTGCCAGTAGTAAAGGGGGGTACAATGAGCCCCAGCATTTT. Translating gives CASSKGGYNEPQHF.

This clone was observed a few times. The V call is TRBV7-9, the J call TRBJ1-3; D uncertain. Germline CDR1 and CDR2: SEHNR and FQNEAQ (reference sequence). The CDR3 covers 19 residues. V shed 5 bases and J shed 0 bases, with 23 bases lying between them. The CDR3 here is CASSPTTTRSLSSGNTIYF. CDR3 coding DNA: TGTGCCAGCAGCCCGACGACTACCCGGTCCTTAAGCTCTGGAAACACCATATATTTT.

This chain links TRBV13 with TRBJ2-4; TRBD2 aligns across 12 bases. Per germline, CDR1 PRHDT and CDR2 FYEKMQ (reference sequence). The V gene end was trimmed by 5 bases and the J gene end by 5 bases; junction bases not matched to a gene: 7. CDR3 length equals 16 residues. The chain's CDR3 is CASSGASGGAQNIQYF. The DNA for the CDR3 is TGTGCCAGCAGCGGGGCTAGCGGGGGGGCGCAAAACATTCAGTACTTC.

The rearrangement uses TRBV3-1 (or the pseudogene TRBV3-2) and TRBJ1-2, with 9 bases fitting TRBD1. The CDR3 has 15 residues. Germline-derived CDR1 and CDR2 are LGHDT and YNNKEL (reference sequence). The trim removed 5 bases at V and 5 bases at J, leaving 9 bases unmatched. The CDR3 reads CASSGQGTPGYGYTF. The CDR3, as DNA: TGTGCCAGCAGCGGACAGGGGACCCCGGGTTATGGCTACACCTTC.

The chain joins TRBV19 to TRBJ2-5; possibly TRBD1 or TRBD2 for D (5 bases each). Trimming took off 3 bases at V and 0 bases at J, with 11 bases between the two ends. Germline V gene data show CDR1 as LNHDA and CDR2 as SQIVND (reference sequence). This CDR3 has 15 amino acids. CDR3 sequence reads: CASSIGWGNQETQYF. CDR3 DNA: TGTGCCAGTAGTATTGGGTGGGGGAACCAAGAGACCCAGTACTTC.

The rearrangement uses TRBV2 and TRBJ1-1; possibly TRBD1 for D (6 bases). CDR1 and CDR2 (germline): SNHLY, FYNNEI. V gave up 4 bases and J gave up 10 bases, with 16 bases separating them. This CDR3 is built from 13 residues. CDR3 DNA sequence: TGTGCCAGCAGTGGAAGGGGGTCTGACGGAGCTTTCTTT. This sequence encodes CASSGRGSDGAFF.

The chain links TRBV27 to TRBJ2-5; D tentatively fits TRBD1 or TRBD2 (5 bases each). Germline CDR1 is MNHEY and CDR2 is SMNVEV (reference sequence). Trimming took 2 bases from V and 1 from J, leaving 11 bases between them. The CDR3 is 15 residues long. CDR3: CASSLRGRIQETQYF. In DNA form, the CDR3 reads TGTGCCAGCAGTTTAAGGGGACGGATCCAAGAGACCCAGTACTTC.